The source of this T cell receptor (beta chain) is a study of cytomegalovirus exposure and HLA in healthy donors. Study information: The approximately 130 validation repertoires were reported in a later analysis to have been generated on the same platform as the 666 first-cohort repertoires. Study-level results: The authors listed 150 to 200 TCR beta chains as cytomegalovirus-associated. In vitro checks showed that three CMV-associated chains really do target CMV antigens.

Sequencing used immunoSEQ multiplex PCR; TCRdb keeps in-frame clones, though not all of them. The table has about 110,000 clones, roughly 89% seen once; the top ten hold about 2%. Germline trimming cut 3 bases from V and 6 bases from J; bases unmatched to any gene: 4. Germline CDR1 is SGHDN and CDR2 is FVKESK. The CDR3 length is 14 residues. Separate from the roughly 700-subject first cohort was the roughly 120-subject validation cohort, to which the donors belonged. This clone came up once. The target antigen is unknown. The rearrangement uses TRBV14 and TRBJ2-1; 8 bases match TRBD1. This sequence was found in a woman aged 18-35 years in good health and CMV-seronegative. The sample was PBMCs. CDR3 residues: CASSHGTGPNEQFF. For the CDR3, the DNA is TGTGCCAGCAGCCATGGGACAGGTCCCAATGAGCAGTTCTTC.